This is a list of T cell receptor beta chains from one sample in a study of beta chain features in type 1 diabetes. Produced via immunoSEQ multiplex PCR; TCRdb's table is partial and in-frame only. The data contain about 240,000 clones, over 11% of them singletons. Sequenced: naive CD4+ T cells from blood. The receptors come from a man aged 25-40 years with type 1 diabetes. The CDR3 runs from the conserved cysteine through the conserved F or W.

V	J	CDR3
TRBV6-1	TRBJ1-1	CASSETGATEAFF
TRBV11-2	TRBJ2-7	CASSLGTGERGGRSYEQYF
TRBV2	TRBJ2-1	CASSEWAGRSYNEQFF
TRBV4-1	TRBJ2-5	CASSWGQGAETQYF
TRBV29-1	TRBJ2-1	CSVRKPQGVGNEQFF
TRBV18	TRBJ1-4	CASSPNRATNEKLFF
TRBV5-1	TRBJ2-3	CASSLLASGRVTDTQYF
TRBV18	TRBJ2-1	CASSPTPGTSGSNEQFF
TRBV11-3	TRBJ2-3	CASSLMRGLSSTDTQYF
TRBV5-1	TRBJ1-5	CASSSGGWNQPQHF
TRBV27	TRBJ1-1	CASSARQGRTEAFF
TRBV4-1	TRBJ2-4	CASSQDWSSGNIQYF
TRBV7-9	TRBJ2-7	CASEGGKSYEQYF
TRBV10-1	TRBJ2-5	CASSRVRGSWETQYF
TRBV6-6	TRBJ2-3	CASSYGRGSTDTQYF
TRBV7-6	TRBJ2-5	CASSLARGGAFETQYF
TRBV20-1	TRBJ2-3	CSADFIDTQYF
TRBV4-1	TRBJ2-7	CASSQQGGGILEQYF
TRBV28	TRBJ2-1	CASSLSGYDNEQFF
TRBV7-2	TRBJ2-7	CASSLVIGGAGEQYF
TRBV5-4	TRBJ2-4	CASSQAGRAKNIQYF
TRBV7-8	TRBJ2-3	CASSSQTSGGTDTQYF
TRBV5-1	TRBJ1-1	CASSFGTGMNTEAFF
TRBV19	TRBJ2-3	CASSGEREGRGTDTQYF
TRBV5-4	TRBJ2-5	CASSPGGQQETQYF
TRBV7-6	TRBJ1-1	CASSPRTGLESEAFF
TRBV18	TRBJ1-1	CASTDRENTEAFF
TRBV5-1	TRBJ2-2	CASSQGSDRGLIVTGELFF
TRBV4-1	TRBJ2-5	CASSSSGSGETQYF